This TCR beta chain stems from a study of blood T cell repertoires in COVID-19. The data were produced by immunoSEQ multiplex PCR, yet TCRdb's version contains in-frame clones alone and is incomplete. The repertoire holds 70,000 or so clones, with 65% to 85% as singletons. V gave up 7 bases and J gave up 8 bases; unmatched junction bases: 8. CDR3 length: 15 amino acids. The germline CDR1 and CDR2 sequences are LNHDA and SQIVND (reference sequence). Sequenced: peripheral blood. The chain employs TRBV19 and TRBJ2-1; 13 positions agree with TRBD2. The receptor was isolated from a man over 45 with COVID-19, enrolled during active disease. CDR3 residues: CASTATSGRSDEQFF. CDR3 nucleotide sequence: TGTGCCAGTACCGCGACTAGCGGGAGGTCGGATGAGCAGTTCTTC.